What follows are 23 T cell receptor beta chains derived from one specimen sequenced in a study of Ad26.COV2.S vaccination and SARS-CoV-2 variants. The protocol was immunoSEQ multiplex PCR, while the TCRdb copy is restricted to in-frame clones and leaves out a portion. The sample holds about 480,000 clones; approximately 88% are singletons and the top ten take over 10%. This sample's treatment: around 19 received Ad26.COV2.S at low or high dose, single or two shots; roughly 5 received placebo; per-sample allocation not given. Vaccine and placebo recipients were sampled on day 63 after the first injection. The specimen was peripheral blood, collected in a trial of Ad26.COV2.S vaccine versus placebo. Receptors originate from a person between 18 and 65 years old who received the Ad26.COV2.S COVID-19 vaccine or a placebo.

This sequence joins TRBV9 and TRBJ2-1; no clear D. In germline, CDR1 is SGDLS, CDR2 YYNGEE. This CDR3 region has 13 residues. Trimming cost V 4 bases and J 0 bases, with 5 bases left between them. CDR3 region: CASSPDSYNEQFF. CDR3 DNA sequence: TGTGCCAGCAGCCCGGACTCCTACAATGAGCAGTTCTTC.

The chain carries TRBV11-1 and TRBJ1-6, with D tentatively TRBD1 (5 bases). Germline V gene data show CDR1 as SGHAT and CDR2 as FQDESV (reference sequence). V lost 4 bases, J lost 7 bases, and 14 bases lay in between. The CDR3 length is 15 residues. This chain's CDR3 is CASSYHSGGNSPLHF. The CDR3 coding sequence is TGTGCCAGCAGCTACCACAGTGGGGGGAATTCACCCCTCCACTTT. The full variable domain, completed using reference TRBV11-1 and TRBJ1-6, is EAEVAQSPRYKITEKSQAVAFWCDPISGHATLYWYRQILGQGPELLVQFQDESVVDDSQLPKDRFSAERLKGVDSTLKIQPAELGDSAMYLCASSYHSGGNSPLHFGNGTRLTVT.

The chain links TRBV5-1 to TRBJ2-5, with D possibly being TRBD1 (6 bases). The CDR3 has 16 residues. With 2 bases removed from V and 1 base from J, the gap between germline ends came to 15 bases. The germline V gene encodes CDR1 SGHRS and CDR2 YFSETQ. The CDR3 nucleotides are TGCGCCAGCAGCTTAACCGGGACACCCTTCCAAGAGACCCAGTACTTC. As protein: CASSLTGTPFQETQYF.

The V gene is TRBV6-8, the J gene TRBJ2-1; perhaps TRBD2 as D (5 bases). The CDR3 covers 15 residues. Germline lookup yields CDR1 MNHGY and CDR2 SAAAGT. V dropped 7 bases and J dropped 0 bases, with 13 bases sitting between them. DNA of the CDR3: TGTGCCAGCACCCGGACGGGGAGCTCCTACAATGAGCAGTTCTTC. This gives the protein CASTRTGSSYNEQFF.

The CDR3 DNA sequence: TGTGCCAGCAGTTTATTGCCGCCTATCAGCACTGAAGCTTTCTTT. This sequence encodes CASSLLPPISTEAFF. The chain employs TRBV28 and TRBJ1-1; D uncertain. Germline V gives CDR1 MDHEN, CDR2 SYDVKM. V gave up 1 base and J gave up 4 bases, with 13 bases separating them. This CDR3 has 15 amino acids.

The gene calls are TRBV3-1 (or the pseudogene TRBV3-2) and TRBJ2-7; 12 bases agree with TRBD2. Germline V gives CDR1 LGHDT, CDR2 YNNKEL (reference sequence). This CDR3 region has 15 residues. The junction had 3 bases not matched to a gene; V was cut back by 3 bases and J by 3 bases. The CDR3 coding sequence is TGTGCCAGCAGCCAGACTAGCGGGAGCGACTACGAGCAGTACTTC. Protein sequence: CASSQTSGSDYEQYF.

This clone was detected only once. This chain joins TRBV7-8 and TRBJ2-5; D is perhaps TRBD1 or TRBD2 (5 bases each). Germline V gene data show CDR1 as SGHVS and CDR2 as FQNEAQ. V gave up 1 base and J gave up 7 bases, with 19 bases separating them. CDR3 length equals 16 residues. The CDR3 is CASSLVSGTVLSTQYF. The CDR3 DNA reads TGTGCCAGCAGCTTAGTTTCCGGGACCGTCCTTTCGACCCAGTACTTC.

The chain uses TRBV6-2 or TRBV6-3 and TRBJ1-5; no firm D call. The CDR3 covers 14 residues. CDR1 MNHEY and CDR2 SVGEGT come from the germline V gene. Trimming cost V 6 bases and J 7 bases, with 16 bases left between them. CDR3 sequence reads: CASSGSNIGQPQHF. The DNA of the CDR3 is TGTGCCAGCAGCGGGTCCAATATCGGCCAGCCCCAGCATTTT.

The V and J genes are TRBV5-1 and TRBJ2-7; TRBD1 is a possible D gene (6 bases). This CDR3 spans 15 amino acids. Trimming left V 0 bases short and J 2 bases short, with 12 bases between. Germline CDR1 SGHRS, CDR2 YFSETQ. For the CDR3, the DNA is TGCGCCAGCAGCTTGGATATCGGGACAACCTACGAGCAGTACTTC. It is translated as CASSLDIGTTYEQYF. The full variable domain, completed using reference TRBV5-1 and TRBJ2-7, is KAGVTQTPRYLIKTRGQQVTLSCSPISGHRSVSWYQQTPGQGLQFLFEYFSETQRNKGNFPGRFSGRQFSNSRSEMNVSTLELGDSALYLCASSLDIGTTYEQYFGPGTRLTVT.

The V call is TRBV5-1, the J call TRBJ2-6; D is possibly TRBD1 (5 bases). V was shortened by 4 bases and J by 4 bases, with 9 bases between the two germline ends. The CDR3 runs 14 residues. Germline values: CDR1 SGHRS, CDR2 YFSETQ. CDR3 protein: CASSVGRGANVLTF. CDR3 bases: TGCGCCAGCAGCGTGGGGCGGGGGGCCAACGTCCTGACTTTC.

The chain couples TRBV18 to TRBJ2-3, with D possibly matching TRBD2 (5 bases). The CDR3 extends over 15 amino acids. The V end was cut by 0 bases, the J end by 2 bases, with 9 bases between. CDR1 and CDR2 from the germline V gene are KGHSH and LQKENI. Here the CDR3 DNA reads TGTGCCAGCTCACCACCTAGCGCCCACACAGATACGCAGTATTTT. Translated, it gives CASSPPSAHTDTQYF.

The V gene is TRBV7-2, the J gene TRBJ2-1, with D possibly matching TRBD1 (6 bases). With 5 bases removed from V and 0 bases from J, the gap between germline ends came to 23 bases. The V gene's germline CDR1 is SGHTA and CDR2 FQGNSA. The CDR3 is made up of 19 amino acids. CDR3 bases: TGTGCCAGCAGCGCCTCCAATCACAGGGATTCGAGCTCCTACAATGAGCAGTTCTTC. The encoded protein is CASSASNHRDSSSYNEQFF.

This clone was detected only once. This chain joins TRBV27 and TRBJ2-6; D possibly uses TRBD1 or TRBD2 (5 bases each). Germline CDR1 and CDR2: MNHEY and SMNVEV (reference sequence). Trimming left V 0 bases short and J 2 bases short, with 8 bases between. CDR3 length equals 16 residues. The CDR3: CASSLSGRAGANVLTF. The CDR3 DNA is TGTGCCAGCAGTTTATCGGGGCGGGCTGGGGCCAACGTCCTGACTTTC.

The V call is TRBV9, the J call TRBJ2-1; 7 nucleotides line up with TRBD2. The CDR3 sequence is 15 residues long. V was pared by 2 bases and J by 2 bases, with 4 bases of the junction left unmatched. CDR1 and CDR2 (germline): SGDLS, YYNGEE. The CDR3 reads CASSVSGTTYNEQFF. DNA for the CDR3: TGTGCCAGCAGCGTCAGCGGGACTACCTACAATGAGCAGTTCTTC.

The chain uses TRBV28 and TRBJ2-4; no definite D call. This CDR3 comprises 16 residues. Trimming shortened V by 5 bases and J by 1 base, and 15 bases separated the two germline ends. Germline CDR1 MDHEN, CDR2 SYDVKM. The CDR3 protein is CASSPTTRRAKNIQYF. The CDR3 DNA is TGTGCCAGCAGTCCAACGACCCGTCGGGCCAAAAACATTCAGTACTTC.

The V gene is TRBV6-5, the J gene TRBJ1-3, with TRBD1 matching 7 bases. The CDR3 extends over 15 amino acids. CDR1 and CDR2 (germline): MNHEY, SVGAGI. The J segment lost 2 bases and the V segment lost 7 bases, leaving 8 bases of the junction unmatched. CDR3 sequence (DNA): TGTGCCAGCACCCAGGACAGGCGCCCTGGAAACACCATATATTTT. This translates into CASTQDRRPGNTIYF.

This clone came up once. This chain links TRBV18 with TRBJ2-2; D remains unclear. From germline, CDR1 is KGHSH and CDR2 LQKENI. Trimming left V 0 bases short and J 6 bases short, with 11 bases between. The CDR3 totals 15 residues. The CDR3 sequence is CASSPPPRPSGELFF. As DNA, the CDR3 is TGTGCCAGCTCACCACCGCCACGACCCTCCGGGGAGCTGTTTTTT.

The chain's CDR3 is CASSLGTDSSYEQYF. Here the CDR3 DNA reads TGTGCCAGCAGCTTAGGGACGGATTCCTCCTACGAGCAGTACTTC. J is TRBJ2-7 and V is TRBV7-8; no reliable D call. CDR1 and CDR2 (germline): SGHVS, FQNEAQ. The CDR3 runs 15 residues. V was clipped by 1 base and J by 0 bases, with 10 bases between them.

The V and J genes are TRBV25-1 and TRBJ2-1, with TRBD2 matching over 7 bases. The CDR3 is made up of 14 amino acids. Looked up from germline, CDR1 is MGHDK and CDR2 is SYGVNS. The V and J ends lost 8 bases and 2 bases, in that order; junction bases with no gene match: 6. The CDR3 region is CASRGAGAYNEQFF. CDR3 bases: TGTGCCAGCCGAGGGGCGGGAGCCTACAATGAGCAGTTCTTC.

This chain uses TRBV6-5 with TRBJ1-2, with 7 nucleotides matching TRBD1. V was clipped by 6 bases and J by 7 bases; unmatched bases: 5. The CDR3 spans 12 residues. Germline CDR1 reads MNHEY; CDR2 reads SVGAGI. The CDR3 DNA reads TGTGCCAGCAGCCAAGACAGGGTTGGCTACACCTTC. Encoded protein: CASSQDRVGYTF.

Concerning this clone itself: The sample holds other DNA sequences that translate to the same CDR3. The V and J genes are TRBV7-2 and TRBJ1-3, with 8 bases matching TRBD1. With 1 base clipped from V and 3 bases from J, the junction kept 2 bases outside the gene matches. Germline V CDR1 and CDR2: SGHTA, FQGNSA. CDR3 size: 15 residues. The DNA of the CDR3 is TGTGCCAGCAGCTTAGTTGGGACAGGTGGAAACACCATATATTTT. This sequence encodes CASSLVGTGGNTIYF.

J is TRBJ1-5 and V is TRBV4-2, with TRBD1 identical over 10 bases. J lost 4 bases, V lost 0 bases, and 12 bases had no gene match. Per the germline V gene, CDR1 is LGHNA and CDR2 is YNFKEQ. CDR3 length: 19 residues. CDR3 region: CASSQDIPQQGQGNQPQHF. The CDR3 DNA reads as TGTGCCAGCAGCCAAGATATCCCACAGCAGGGACAGGGGAATCAGCCCCAGCATTTT.

This rearrangement joins TRBV15 to TRBJ2-1; 7 bases are a match to TRBD2. This CDR3 region has 15 residues. From germline, CDR1 is LNHNV and CDR2 YYDKDF (reference sequence). Trimming cost V 8 bases and J 0 bases; bases outside gene matches: 7. The CDR3: CATSAGRVSYNEQFF. The CDR3 DNA reads TGTGCCACCTCAGCGGGGCGAGTCTCCTACAATGAGCAGTTCTTC.